What follows are 27 T cell receptor beta chains derived from one specimen sequenced in a study of T cell responses to AZD1222 COVID-19 vaccine. The data were produced by immunoSEQ multiplex PCR, yet TCRdb's version contains in-frame clones alone and is incomplete. The sample lists roughly 140,000 clones; about 91% were seen once. This material consisted of peripheral blood, taken on day 0 of AZD1222 vaccination. The receptors were gathered from an adult in good health.

The chain is built from TRBV24-1 and TRBJ2-7; TRBD1 matches 8 bases. Germline V lookup: CDR1 KGHDR, CDR2 SFDVKD. The CDR3 totals 14 residues. The V and J ends lost 5 bases and 6 bases, in that order; junction bases with no gene match: 8. CDR3 nucleotide sequence: TGTGCCACCAGTGGGCGTGACAGGGGAAGCGAGCAGTACTTC. Translating it yields CATSGRDRGSEQYF.

In nucleotides, the CDR3 is TGTGCCAGTAGTATTGTGACAGCAATCAATCAGCCCCAGCATTTT. Its protein is CASSIVTAINQPQHF. The chain recombines TRBV19 with TRBJ1-5; D might be TRBD1 (5 bases). The germline gives CDR1 LNHDA, CDR2 SQIVND (reference sequence). The CDR3 has 15 residues. V lost 3 bases to trimming and J lost 3 bases, with 12 bases between them.

The V and J genes are TRBV3-1 (or the pseudogene TRBV3-2) and TRBJ1-2; D not resolved. This CDR3 spans 13 amino acids. Trimming took off 7 bases at V and 8 bases at J, with 17 bases between the two ends. From germline, CDR1 is LGHDT and CDR2 YNNKEL (reference sequence). The CDR3 bases are TGTGCCAGCACCCTGAGACCTTCCAAGGGCTACACCTTC. Its translation is CASTLRPSKGYTF.

The rearrangement joins TRBV5-1 to TRBJ1-4, with 10 bases lining up with TRBD1. Per the germline V gene, CDR1 is SGHRS and CDR2 is YFSETQ. The J segment lost 7 bases and the V segment lost 3 bases, leaving 18 bases of the junction unmatched. The CDR3 loop spans 19 amino acids. The CDR3 sequence: CASSYSAQTGGETVEKLFF. DNA for the CDR3: TGCGCCAGCAGCTATAGCGCCCAGACAGGGGGCGAAACGGTTGAAAAACTGTTTTTT.

V usage is TRBV28 and J usage is TRBJ1-4; weak D call: TRBD1 (6 bases). The ends were cut back, 7 bases at V and 4 bases at J, with 16 bases in the middle. Germline values: CDR1 MDHEN, CDR2 SYDVKM. The CDR3 has 15 amino acids. In DNA form, the CDR3 reads TGTGCCAGCACCGGGGGGGGACAAGTTAATGAAAAACTGTTTTTT. This codes for CASTGGGQVNEKLFF.

This chain uses TRBV5-1 with TRBJ2-3; D uncertain. Germline CDR1 is SGHRS and CDR2 is YFSETQ. V was clipped by 4 bases and J by 4 bases, with 25 bases between them. This CDR3 spans 18 amino acids. The CDR3 nucleotides are TGCGCCAGCAGCCCTCGTTTGGTCCGATCCGGCAGCGCAGATACGCAGTATTTT. It encodes CASSPRLVRSGSADTQYF.

The CDR3 nucleotides read TGCGCCAGCAGCCAAGTCTACGGGGTCGGAGGAAACACCATATATTTT. Protein product: CASSQVYGVGGNTIYF. The V gene is TRBV4-1, the J gene TRBJ1-3, with D hard to call. Trimming took 1 base from V and 4 from J, leaving 14 bases between them. Germline assignment: CDR1 MGHRA and CDR2 YSYEKL. The CDR3 consists of 16 residues.

This clone has just one count. The chain recombines TRBV19 with TRBJ1-1; D is uncertain. V lost 1 base to trimming and J lost 10 bases, with 10 bases between them. CDR3 length equals 12 residues. Germline values: CDR1 LNHDA, CDR2 SQIVND (reference sequence). This CDR3 is CASSIVSQRAFF. CDR3 nucleotides: TGTGCCAGTAGTATAGTGAGCCAGCGAGCTTTCTTT.

The CDR3 sequence: CATKPTWILNTEAFF. As DNA, the CDR3 is TGTGCCACCAAGCCCACCTGGATCTTGAACACTGAAGCTTTCTTT. The rearrangement joins TRBV5-8 to TRBJ1-1; D gene uncertain. The V end lost 9 bases, the J end lost 0 bases, and 18 bases lay between the germline ends. Germline V gene data show CDR1 as SGHTS and CDR2 as YDEGEE. This CDR3 has 15 amino acids.

This clone came up many times. For the CDR3, the DNA is TGTGCCAGCAGCCCCGAGGGAGTACCCAATTCACCCCTCCACTTT. Translating it yields CASSPEGVPNSPLHF. The chain is built from TRBV6-5 and TRBJ1-6; D call uncertain. CDR3 size: 15 residues. Deletions cut 6 bases from V and 7 bases from J, with 16 bases between. Germline V gene data show CDR1 as MNHEY and CDR2 as SVGAGI.

The chain combines TRBV3-1 (or the pseudogene TRBV3-2) with TRBJ1-1; D gene uncertain. Germline CDR1 reads LGHDT; CDR2 reads YNNKEL (reference sequence). CDR3 length equals 13 residues. V lost 3 bases and J lost 0, with 5 bases in between. The CDR3 DNA reads TGTGCCAGCAGCCAGGATATGAACACTGAAGCTTTCTTT. Protein sequence: CASSQDMNTEAFF.

In regard to this clone: This same CDR3 is encoded by further DNA sequences in the sample. The genes are TRBV9 and TRBJ2-7, with D perhaps TRBD2 (7 bases). Germline CDR1 SGDLS, CDR2 YYNGEE. The CDR3 is 14 residues long. V was clipped by 0 bases and J by 3 bases, with 10 bases between them. This chain's CDR3 is CASSVAGGYYEQYF. Here the CDR3 DNA reads TGTGCCAGCAGCGTAGCGGGGGGCTACTACGAGCAGTACTTC.

This chain links TRBV6-5 with TRBJ1-1, with D perhaps TRBD1 (5 bases). This CDR3 is built from 15 residues. The ends were cut back, 2 bases at V and 5 bases at J, with 15 bases in the middle. Germline CDR1 reads MNHEY; CDR2 reads SVGAGI. CDR3 bases: TGTGCCAGCAGTTACGGGCGCGAGGGGAGGACTGAAGCTTTCTTT. Protein sequence: CASSYGREGRTEAFF.

The chain links TRBV30 to TRBJ1-1, with a weak D call TRBD1 (6 bases). The V end was cut by 5 bases, the J end by 5 bases, with 9 bases between. This CDR3 has 11 residues. Germline values: CDR1 GTSNPN, CDR2 SVGIG (reference sequence). The CDR3 DNA follows: TGTGCCTGGGTAGGGGGGACTGAAGCTTTCTTT. Translation gives CAWVGGTEAFF.

J is TRBJ1-4 and V is TRBV28; 8 positions agree with TRBD1. V dropped 3 bases and J dropped 0; count of bases not matched to a gene: 9. Germline CDR1 and CDR2: MDHEN and SYDVKM. This CDR3 comprises 18 residues. The DNA of the CDR3 is TGTGCCAGCAGTTTGGCCGGGACAGGCGCTGCAACTAATGAAAAACTGTTTTTT. This gives the protein CASSLAGTGAATNEKLFF. The complete variable domain, with remaining parts taken from reference TRBV28 and TRBJ1-4, reads DVKVTQSSRYLVKRTGEKVFLECVQDMDHENMFWYRQDPGLGLRLIYFSYDVKMKEKGDIPEGYSVSREKKERFSLILESASTNQTSMYLCASSLAGTGAATNEKLFFGSGTQLSVL.

This chain joins TRBV11-2 and TRBJ2-7, with 9 bases aligning to TRBD1. The CDR3 is 16 amino acids. Unmatched junction bases numbered 13, after V lost 4 bases and J lost 6 bases. CDR1 and CDR2 (germline): SGHAT, FQNNGV. The CDR3 DNA reads TGTGCCAGCAGCTCATACCACCAGGACAGGGGTGGCGAGCAGTACTTC. Protein sequence: CASSSYHQDRGGEQYF.

V is TRBV15 and J is TRBJ2-4, with 7 positions matching TRBD1. Germline CDR1 is LNHNV and CDR2 is YYDKDF (reference sequence). V trimming: 2 bases; J trimming: 8 bases; junction bases outside the gene matches: 15. The CDR3 is 17 amino acids. CDR3: CATSRNTRRDSGDIQYF. The CDR3 DNA reads as TGTGCCACCAGCAGAAATACCAGACGGGACAGCGGAGACATTCAGTACTTC.

The genes are TRBV19 and TRBJ2-1, with 12 positions matching TRBD2. Germline CDR1 reads LNHDA; CDR2 reads SQIVND (reference sequence). The CDR3 runs 13 residues. J gave up 6 bases and V 9 bases, and 3 bases lay outside the gene matches. The CDR3 reads CASSGLAGNEQFF. The CDR3 DNA reads as TGTGCCAGCTCGGGACTAGCGGGCAATGAGCAGTTCTTC.

This chain joins TRBV4-3 and TRBJ2-3; D is perhaps TRBD2 (6 bases). The CDR3 runs 16 residues. Germline V lookup: CDR1 LGHNA, CDR2 YSLEER. V was shortened by 2 bases and J by 0 bases, with 12 bases between the two germline ends. The CDR3: CASSQLLRDSTDTQYF. The DNA of the CDR3 is TGCGCCAGCAGCCAACTTCTGCGGGACAGCACAGATACGCAGTATTTT.

The chain has TRBV3-1 (or the pseudogene TRBV3-2) and TRBJ2-7, with 7 bases identical to TRBD1. In germline, CDR1 is LGHDT, CDR2 YNNKEL (reference sequence). V lost 1 base, J lost 1 base, and 7 bases stayed unmatched. The CDR3 loop spans 16 amino acids. The CDR3 DNA sequence: TGTGCCAGCAGCCAAGGGGGACAGTGGTTTTCCTACGAGCAGTACTTC. Translating gives CASSQGGQWFSYEQYF.

The chain joins TRBV15 to TRBJ1-6; D perhaps matches TRBD1 (6 bases). The V gene lost 5 bases and the J gene lost 9 bases, with 23 bases spanning the gap. The V gene's germline CDR1 is LNHNV and CDR2 YYDKDF (reference sequence). The CDR3 covers 17 residues. The CDR3 spells CATSVTGGAYGFSPLHF. The CDR3 DNA reads as TGTGCCACCAGCGTTACCGGGGGGGCCTACGGTTTTTCACCCCTCCACTTT. Complete variable domain (other parts from reference TRBV15 and TRBJ1-6): DAMVIQNPRYQVTQFGKPVTLSCSQTLNHNVMYWYQQKSSQAPKLLFHYYDKDFNNEADTPDNFQSRRPNTSFCFLDIRSPGLGDTAMYLCATSVTGGAYGFSPLHFGNGTRLTVT.

The V and J genes are TRBV24-1 and TRBJ2-3; D unclear. Germline-derived CDR1 and CDR2 are KGHDR and SFDVKD. V was shortened by 5 bases and J by 6 bases, with 11 bases between the two germline ends. This CDR3 region has 13 residues. The CDR3 sequence: CATSAPGRDTQYF. CDR3 in DNA: TGTGCCACCAGTGCCCCAGGCCGGGATACGCAGTATTTT.

This clone was recorded a few times. This chain connects TRBV29-1 to TRBJ1-1; 8 bases map to TRBD1. V shed 7 bases and J 11 bases; nucleotides not matched to a gene: 12. The CDR3 is 12 residues long. The germline V gene has CDR1 SQVTM and CDR2 ANQGSEA. The CDR3 protein is CSAGGSGQEAFF. The CDR3 DNA reads as TGCAGCGCCGGAGGGTCGGGACAGGAGGCTTTCTTT.

The V call is TRBV12-5, the J call TRBJ1-2; 8 nucleotides align to TRBD1. Germline assignment: CDR1 LGHNT and CDR2 FRNRAP. The V segment lost 2 bases and the J segment 4 bases; nucleotides outside the gene matches: 15. The CDR3 has 18 amino acids. CDR3 DNA: TGTGCTAGTGGTTTGATGACAGGGGCGGTCGAGGATACCTATGGCTACACCTTC. This gives the protein CASGLMTGAVEDTYGYTF.

The genes are TRBV7-2 and TRBJ2-7; D tentatively fits TRBD1 or TRBD2 (5 bases each). The CDR3 length is 14 residues. V lost 4 bases, J lost 3 bases, and 13 bases lay in between. The V gene's germline CDR1 is SGHTA and CDR2 FQGNSA. This CDR3 is CASSYSGLGYEQYF. CDR3 nucleotide sequence: TGTGCCAGCAGCTACTCGGGGCTGGGCTACGAGCAGTACTTC.

The chain employs TRBV5-1 and TRBJ2-5; 9 nucleotides agree with TRBD1. Trimming took 4 bases from V and 4 from J; bases not matched to a gene: 20. This CDR3 has 19 amino acids. Germline V gene data show CDR1 as SGHRS and CDR2 as YFSETQ. CDR3 amino acids: CASSRTPLRGQGPGETQYF. CDR3 nucleotides: TGCGCCAGCAGCCGCACCCCACTACGGGGACAGGGACCGGGAGAGACCCAGTACTTC.

The rearrangement links TRBV3-1 (or the pseudogene TRBV3-2) to TRBJ1-2, with 9 bases lining up with TRBD1. The J segment lost 8 bases and the V segment lost 6 bases, leaving 7 bases of the junction unmatched. This CDR3 is 13 amino acids long. Germline V gene sequence: CDR1 LGHDT, CDR2 YNNKEL (reference sequence). The CDR3 DNA sequence: TGTGCCAGCAGGGTACAGGGGGCTGGAGGCTACACCTTC. As protein: CASRVQGAGGYTF.